This passage covers 13 T cell receptor beta chains from one sample sequenced in a study of CD8+CD57+ T cells in acquired aplastic anemia. Genomic DNA, serving as template, underwent TCR beta VDJ and CDR3 profiling. TCRdb reprocessed the reads via MiXCR and lists one record per CDR3 protein. The sample holds roughly 150,000 distinct CDR3 sequences, 45% to 55% seen once. Sequencing involved patients with CD8+CD57+ cell expansion previously shown by flow cytometry. Sequencing was carried out using sorted CD4+, CD8+, or CD8+CD57+ T cells (not recorded which) from PBMCs. Source of these receptors: a human donor with aplastic anemia.

With respect to this clonotype: A read error may be the cause here, since a much bigger clone is one base away. This sequence joins TRBV12-3 or TRBV12-4 and TRBJ1-5; D unresolved. The CDR3 consists of 14 residues. Here the CDR3 reads CASRIGSRNQSQHF. The CDR3 DNA follows: TGTGCCAGCAGAATAGGGAGCCGCAATCAGTCCCAGCATTTT.

The chain combines TRBV24-1 with TRBJ1-6; D not resolved. This CDR3 is built from 14 residues. The germline V and J ends were trimmed by 2 bases and 10 bases, with 11 bases remaining between them. Germline CDR1 is KGHDR and CDR2 is SFDVKD. This chain's CDR3 is CATSDWAPGSPLHF. As DNA, the CDR3 is TGTGCCACCAGTGATTGGGCCCCGGGGTCACCCCTCCACTTT.

This chain connects TRBV7-9 to TRBJ2-7; D is tentatively TRBD1 or TRBD2 (5 bases each). Deletions cut 8 bases from V and 3 bases from J, with 5 bases between. The CDR3 is 10 amino acids. CDR1 SEHNR and CDR2 FQNEAQ come from the germline V gene (reference sequence). The DNA for the CDR3 is TGTGCCAGCGGGGGCTACGAGCAGTACTTC. Translating gives CASGGYEQYF.

The chain employs TRBV5-1 and TRBJ2-7; perhaps TRBD1 as D (6 bases). There are 13 residues in the CDR3. Germline CDR1 reads SGHRS; CDR2 reads YFSETQ. Trimming cost V 4 bases and J 6 bases, with 14 bases left between them. CDR3 region: CASSTYQGIEQYF. CDR3 bases: TGCGCCAGCAGCACGTATCAGGGGATCGAGCAGTACTTC.

In this sample, this clonotype turned up many times. This rearrangement joins TRBV6-1 to TRBJ1-6, with D possibly matching TRBD1 (6 bases). This CDR3 has 16 amino acids. CDR1 and CDR2 (germline): MNHNS, SASEGT. V lost 7 bases to trimming and J lost 7 bases, with 20 bases between them. Written as DNA, the CDR3 is TGTGCCAGCACCCCAGGGGACCTCTTACTAAATTCACCCCTCCACTTT. Its translation is CASTPGDLLLNSPLHF.

This clonotype was seen at least ten times. This chain connects TRBV6-1 to TRBJ2-5; D remains ambiguous. Germline V gene sequence: CDR1 MNHNS, CDR2 SASEGT. The CDR3 has 13 amino acids. V lost 7 bases, J lost 3 bases, and 12 bases lay in between. As DNA, the CDR3 is TGTGCCAGCATATCGGAGTCCGAAGAGACCCAGTACTTC. Its translation is CASISESEETQYF.

V gene TRBV10-3 combines with J gene TRBJ2-5; D could derive from TRBD1 or TRBD2 (5 bases each). The germline V and J ends were trimmed by 10 bases and 1 base, with 28 bases remaining between them. Germline values: CDR1 ENHRY, CDR2 SYGVKD. The CDR3 contains 18 residues. CDR3 sequence (DNA): TGTGCCACCCAGCCCCGGGACGAGGAGAATGGGGCCCAAGAGACCCAGTACTTC. It yields the protein CATQPRDEENGAQETQYF.

In this sample, this clonotype turned up many times. The rearrangement joins TRBV6-1 to TRBJ1-5; 8 positions match TRBD1. Germline V CDR1 and CDR2: MNHNS, SASEGT. The CDR3 extends over 12 amino acids. The V segment lost 10 bases and the J segment 7 bases; nucleotides outside the gene matches: 6. The CDR3 loop reads CATRGQDQPQHF. For the CDR3, the DNA is TGTGCCACCAGGGGGCAGGACCAGCCCCAGCATTTT.

This clonotype has just one count. The chain recombines TRBV20-1 with TRBJ2-5, with D unresolved. Trimming shortened V by 3 bases and J by 5 bases, and 4 bases separated the two germline ends. The germline V gene has CDR1 DFQATT and CDR2 SNEGSKA (reference sequence). The CDR3 totals 10 residues. For the CDR3, the DNA is TGCAGTGCTAGCACCGAGACCCAGTACTTC. Its translation is CSASTETQYF.

Many counts were recorded for this clonotype. This chain joins TRBV7-9 and TRBJ2-2; D gene uncertain. The V gene lost 2 bases and the J gene lost 0 bases, with 7 bases spanning the gap. The CDR3 has 15 amino acids. Germline loops: CDR1 SEHNR, CDR2 FQNEAQ (reference sequence). The CDR3 nucleotides read TGTGCCAGCAGCTTACACGGACCGAACACCGGGGAGCTGTTTTTT. This encodes CASSLHGPNTGELFF.

This clonotype has more than one count but fewer than ten. In DNA form, the CDR3 reads TGTGCCAGCAGATCCGGGACCGGGGGGGGGAATGAGCAGTTCTTC. It specifies CASRSGTGGGNEQFF. V gene TRBV28 combines with J gene TRBJ2-1; 8 bases agree with TRBD2. Germline values: CDR1 MDHEN, CDR2 SYDVKM. V lost 6 bases, J lost 7 bases, and 11 bases stayed unmatched. This CDR3 spans 15 amino acids.

Concerning this clonotype: One end of the junction does not line up with germline, which may come from a read error. CDR3 in amino acids: CASSPRGSGLYNQQFF. The CDR3 DNA sequence: TGTGCCAGCAGCCCCAGGGGTAGCGGGCTCTACAATCAGCAGTTCTTC. The chain links TRBV4-2 to TRBJ2-1; D might be TRBD2 (7 bases). The CDR3 has 16 amino acids. Germline CDR1 reads LGHNA; CDR2 reads YNFKEQ.

There are many counts of this clonotype. The rearrangement joins TRBV6-1 to TRBJ2-3; D remains unclear. Trimming removed 5 bases at V and 3 bases at J, with 9 bases between. The CDR3 sequence is 13 residues long. Germline V gene sequence: CDR1 MNHNS, CDR2 SASEGT. CDR3 nucleotide sequence: TGTGCCAGCAGTAGACAAAGGACAGATACGCAGTATTTT. This translates into CASSRQRTDTQYF.